The clone carrying this T cell receptor beta chain was detected ten times or more. The CDR3 has 13 amino acids. CDR1 and CDR2 (germline): LGHNT, FRNRAP. Trimming cost V 7 bases and J 3 bases, with 13 bases left between them. The sample belongs to a study of Graves' ophthalmopathy and Graves' hyperthyroidism. Beta-chain TCR CDR3 regions were amplified from RNA transcripts. First-round RT-PCR with HTBI primers preceded a second-round multiplex PCR. TCRdb analysed the multiplex PCR reads with MiXCR anew, one entry per CDR3 protein. In the table there are fewer than 250,000 distinct CDR3 sequences, around 28% of which are singletons.

This sequence was found in a man over 45 with Graves' ophthalmopathy. Sample: peripheral blood. The chain recombines TRBV12-5 with TRBJ2-7; D is uncertain. For the CDR3, the DNA is TGTGCTAGTGTCGTCGAAGCGAACTACGAGCAGTACTTC. It codes for CASVVEANYEQYF.